These T cell receptor beta chains were read from a single sample in a study of brain metastases from non-small cell lung cancer. Produced via immunoSEQ multiplex PCR; TCRdb's table is partial and in-frame only. The table lists more than 1,500 clones, 80% to 90% of them singletons. The source material was primary lung tumor tissue. All receptors derive from a donor at least 40 years old with non-small cell lung cancer. The CDR3 runs from the conserved cysteine through the conserved F or W. D genes are given only for firm matches. Rows may omit the clone size; those that give it use once, few, many or a size class.

clone_size	v_call	cdr3_length	j_call	d_call	cdr3_nt	cdr3_aa
NA	TRBV11-3	15	TRBJ1-2	NA	TGTGCCAGCAGCCTATCCCCCCAGGGAGTTTATGGCTACACCTTC	CASSLSPQGVYGYTF
once	TRBV2	15	TRBJ1-3	TRBD1	TGTGCCAGCAGTCCGGGACAGGGCACTGAAAACACCATATATTTT	CASSPGQGTENTIYF
large	TRBV6-2/TRBV6-3	13	TRBJ1-1	NA	TGTGCCAGCAGTTACGGGAGAAACACTGAAGCTTTCTTT	CASSYGRNTEAFF
NA	TRBV11-1	15	TRBJ2-2	NA	TGTGCCAGCATAGAGGTTAAGGGCGAGAGAGGGGAGCTGTTTTTT	CASIEVKGERGELFF
NA	TRBV9	15	TRBJ2-3	NA	TGTGCCAGCAGCGTAGATCCCCGAAGCACAGATACGCAGTATTTT	CASSVDPRSTDTQYF
NA	TRBV5-6	15	TRBJ1-2	TRBD1	TGTGCCAGCAGCTGGGGGACAGTCATAAACTATGGCTACACCTTC	CASSWGTVINYGYTF
NA	TRBV2	17	TRBJ2-4	TRBD2	TGTGCCAGCAGTGAACTTCGACTAGCGGGGACGCGAAACATTCAGTACTTC	CASSELRLAGTRNIQYF
NA	TRBV11-3	12	TRBJ2-7	NA	TGTGCCAGCAGCTCCCCTTACTACGAGCAGTACTTC	CASSSPYYEQYF
NA	TRBV5-1	14	TRBJ2-7	TRBD1	TGCGCCAGCAGCTTGGGGACAGGCCACTACGAGCAGTACTTC	CASSLGTGHYEQYF
NA	TRBV2	13	TRBJ1-2	NA	TGTGCCAGCAACTCTGTACAGGGAAAGGGCTACACCTTC	CASNSVQGKGYTF
NA	TRBV6-1	15	TRBJ1-4	NA	TGTGCCAGCAGTGAAGGGGGGACGGGCGGAGAAAAACTGTTTTTT	CASSEGGTGGEKLFF
NA	TRBV7-9	14	TRBJ1-1	NA	TGTGCCAGCAGCTTAGCAGGCTTGAACACTGAAGCTTTCTTT	CASSLAGLNTEAFF
once	TRBV20-1	10	TRBJ2-5	NA	TGCAGTGCGGAAGGGGAGACCCAGTACTTC	CSAEGETQYF
NA	TRBV2	15	TRBJ2-7	NA	TGTGCCAGCAGTGAAGCCCCGAGGGAAGTGTACGAGCAGTACTTC	CASSEAPREVYEQYF
NA	TRBV6-5	13	TRBJ1-1	NA	TGTGCCAGCAGTTATTCTGTACAGGGTGAAGCTTTCTTT	CASSYSVQGEAFF
NA	TRBV19	13	TRBJ2-7	NA	TGTGCCAGTAACCCGGACGGCTCCTACGAGCAGTACTTC	CASNPDGSYEQYF
NA	TRBV6-5	14	TRBJ2-7	NA	TGTGCCAGCCTCGCCGAAATAGCCTGGTCCGAGCAGTACTTC	CASLAEIAWSEQYF
NA	TRBV7-2	16	TRBJ2-2	NA	TGTGCCAGCAGCTTAGCGCCGGAGTCGAACACCGGGGAGCTGTTTTTT	CASSLAPESNTGELFF
NA	TRBV23-1	12	TRBJ1-2	NA	TGCGCCAGCAGGCAAAGGAACTATGGCTACACCTTC	CASRQRNYGYTF
NA	TRBV4-2	16	TRBJ1-2	NA	TGTGCTAGCAGCCAAGCTACTTCGGACACACTCTATGGCTACACCTTC	CASSQATSDTLYGYTF
NA	TRBV29-1	13	TRBJ1-3	NA	TGCAGCGTTGAAGGGGGGCTTGGAAACACCATATATTTT	CSVEGGLGNTIYF
NA	TRBV29-1	12	TRBJ1-4	NA	TGCAGCGTTGGGCTGACTAATGAAAAACTGTTTTTT	CSVGLTNEKLFF
NA	TRBV11-1	16	TRBJ2-1	NA	TGTGCCAGCAGCTTACAGGGAAAGGGGTACTACAATGAGCAGTTCTTC	CASSLQGKGYYNEQFF
NA	TRBV6-5	13	TRBJ2-7	NA	TGTGCCAGCAGCCCCCGGACAGCCTACGAGCAGTACTTC	CASSPRTAYEQYF